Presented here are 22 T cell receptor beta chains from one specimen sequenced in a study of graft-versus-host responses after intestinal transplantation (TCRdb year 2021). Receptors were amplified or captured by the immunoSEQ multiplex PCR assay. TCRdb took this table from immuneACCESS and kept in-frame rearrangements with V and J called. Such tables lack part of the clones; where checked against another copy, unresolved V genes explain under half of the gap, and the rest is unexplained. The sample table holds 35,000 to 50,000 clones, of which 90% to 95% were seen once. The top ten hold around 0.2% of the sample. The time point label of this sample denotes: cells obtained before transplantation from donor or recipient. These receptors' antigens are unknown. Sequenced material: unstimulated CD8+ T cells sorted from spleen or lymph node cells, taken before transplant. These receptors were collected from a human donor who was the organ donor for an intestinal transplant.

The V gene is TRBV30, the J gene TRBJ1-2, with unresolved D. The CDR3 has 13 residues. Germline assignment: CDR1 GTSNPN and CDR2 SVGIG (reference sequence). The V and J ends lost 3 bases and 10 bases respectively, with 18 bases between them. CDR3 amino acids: CAWSQPPRTFYTF. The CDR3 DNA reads TGTGCCTGGAGCCAACCACCCCGGACCTTCTACACCTTC.

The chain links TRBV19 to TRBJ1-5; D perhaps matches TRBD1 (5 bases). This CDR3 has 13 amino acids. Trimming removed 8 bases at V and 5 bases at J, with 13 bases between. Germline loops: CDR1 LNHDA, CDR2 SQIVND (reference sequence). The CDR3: CASGDGPDQPQHF. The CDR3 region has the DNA TGTGCCAGTGGGGACGGGCCAGATCAGCCCCAGCATTTT.

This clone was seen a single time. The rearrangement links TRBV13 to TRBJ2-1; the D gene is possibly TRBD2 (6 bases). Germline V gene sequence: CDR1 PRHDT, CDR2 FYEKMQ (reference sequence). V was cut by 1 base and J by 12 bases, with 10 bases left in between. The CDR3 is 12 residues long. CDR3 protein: CASSLAGVAQFF. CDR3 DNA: TGTGCCAGCAGCTTAGCGGGGGTTGCGCAGTTCTTC.

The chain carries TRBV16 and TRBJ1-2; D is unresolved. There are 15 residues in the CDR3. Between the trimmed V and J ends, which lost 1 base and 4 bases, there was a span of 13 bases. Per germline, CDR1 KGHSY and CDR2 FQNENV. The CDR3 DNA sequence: TGTGCCAGCAGCCAATTGCCAGACCAATCCTATGGCTACACCTTC. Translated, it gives CASSQLPDQSYGYTF.

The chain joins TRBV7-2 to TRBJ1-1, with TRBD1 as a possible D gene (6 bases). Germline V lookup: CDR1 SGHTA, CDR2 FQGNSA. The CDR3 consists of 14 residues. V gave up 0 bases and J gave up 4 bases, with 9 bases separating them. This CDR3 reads CASSLAVGATEAFF. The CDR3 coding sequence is TGTGCCAGCAGCTTAGCGGTGGGGGCCACTGAAGCTTTCTTT.

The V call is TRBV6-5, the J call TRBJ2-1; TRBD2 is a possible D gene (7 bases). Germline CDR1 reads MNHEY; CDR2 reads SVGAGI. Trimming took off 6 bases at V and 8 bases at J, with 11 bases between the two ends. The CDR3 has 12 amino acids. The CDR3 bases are TGTGCCAGCAGCTTGGGGGGGCATGAGCAGTTCTTC. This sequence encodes CASSLGGHEQFF.

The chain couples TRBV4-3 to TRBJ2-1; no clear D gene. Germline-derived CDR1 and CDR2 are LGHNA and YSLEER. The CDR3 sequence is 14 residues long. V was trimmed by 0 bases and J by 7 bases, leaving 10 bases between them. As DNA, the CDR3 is TGCGCCAGCAGCCAAGAATACGAGGAGAATGAGCAGTTCTTC. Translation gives CASSQEYEENEQFF.

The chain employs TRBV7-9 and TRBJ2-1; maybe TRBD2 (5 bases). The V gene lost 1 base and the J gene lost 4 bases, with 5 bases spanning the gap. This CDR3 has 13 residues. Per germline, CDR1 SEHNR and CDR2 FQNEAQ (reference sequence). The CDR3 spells CASSLGEYNEQFF. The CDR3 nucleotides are TGTGCCAGCAGCTTAGGGGAGTACAATGAGCAGTTCTTC.

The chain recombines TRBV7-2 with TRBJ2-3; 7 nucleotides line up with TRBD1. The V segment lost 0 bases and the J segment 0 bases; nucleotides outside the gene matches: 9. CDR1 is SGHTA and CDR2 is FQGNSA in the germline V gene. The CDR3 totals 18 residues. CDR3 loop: CASSLAGLPGQSTDTQYF. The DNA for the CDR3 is TGTGCCAGCAGCTTAGCGGGCCTACCGGGACAGAGCACAGATACGCAGTATTTT.

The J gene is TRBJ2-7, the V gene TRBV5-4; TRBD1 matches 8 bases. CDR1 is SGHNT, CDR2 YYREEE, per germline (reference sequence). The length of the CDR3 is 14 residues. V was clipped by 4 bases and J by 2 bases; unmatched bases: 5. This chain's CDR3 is CASSPGQATYEQYF. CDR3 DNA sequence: TGTGCCAGCAGCCCGGGACAGGCCACCTACGAGCAGTACTTC.

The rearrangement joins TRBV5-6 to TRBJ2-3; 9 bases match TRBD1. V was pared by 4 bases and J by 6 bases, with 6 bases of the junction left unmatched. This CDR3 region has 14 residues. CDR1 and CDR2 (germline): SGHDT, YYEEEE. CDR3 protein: CASSETTGGDTQYF. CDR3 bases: TGTGCCAGCAGCGAGACTACAGGGGGCGATACGCAGTATTTT.

The DNA for the CDR3 is TGTGCCAGCAGCTCCCAAGGTAGCGACGGCTCCTACGAGCAGTACTTC. Protein sequence: CASSSQGSDGSYEQYF. The chain uses TRBV5-8 and TRBJ2-7; perhaps TRBD2 as D (5 bases). Per the germline V gene, CDR1 is SGHTS and CDR2 is YDEGEE. Trimming took off 3 bases at V and 0 bases at J, with 16 bases between the two ends. This CDR3 spans 16 amino acids.

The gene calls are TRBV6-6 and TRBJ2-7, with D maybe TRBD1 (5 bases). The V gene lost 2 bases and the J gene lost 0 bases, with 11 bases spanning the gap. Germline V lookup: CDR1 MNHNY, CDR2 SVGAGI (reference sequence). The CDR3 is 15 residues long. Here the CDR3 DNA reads TGTGCCAGCAGTTACGGGCAGGGAAGCTCCTACGAGCAGTACTTC. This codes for CASSYGQGSSYEQYF.

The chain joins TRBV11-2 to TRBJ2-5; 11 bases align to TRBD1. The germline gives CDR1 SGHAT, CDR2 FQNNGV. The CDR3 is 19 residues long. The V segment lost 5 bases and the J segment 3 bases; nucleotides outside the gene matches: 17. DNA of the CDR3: TGTGCCAGCAGCATAATTCCAGGACAGGGGGCGACCGGGGAAGAGACCCAGTACTTC. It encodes CASSIIPGQGATGEETQYF.

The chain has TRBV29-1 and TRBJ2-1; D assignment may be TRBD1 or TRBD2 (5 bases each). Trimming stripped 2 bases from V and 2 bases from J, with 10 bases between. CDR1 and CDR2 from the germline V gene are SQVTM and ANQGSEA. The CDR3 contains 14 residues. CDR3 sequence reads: CSVEPGAPYNEQFF. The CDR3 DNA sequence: TGCAGCGTTGAACCCGGGGCTCCCTACAATGAGCAGTTCTTC.

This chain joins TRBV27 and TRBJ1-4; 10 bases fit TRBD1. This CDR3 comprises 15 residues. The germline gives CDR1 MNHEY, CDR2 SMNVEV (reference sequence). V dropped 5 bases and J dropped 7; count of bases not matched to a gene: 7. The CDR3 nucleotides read TGTGCCAGCAGTCACCGACAGGGGGCAGCTGAAAAACTGTTTTTT. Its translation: CASSHRQGAAEKLFF.

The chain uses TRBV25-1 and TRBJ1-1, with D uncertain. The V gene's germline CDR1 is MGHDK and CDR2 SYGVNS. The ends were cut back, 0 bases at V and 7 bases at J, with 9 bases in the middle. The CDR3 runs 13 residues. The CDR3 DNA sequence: TGTGCCAGCAGTGAATATTTTGTGGGTGAAGCTTTCTTT. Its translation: CASSEYFVGEAFF. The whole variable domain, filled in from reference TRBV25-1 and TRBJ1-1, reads EADIYQTPRYLVIGTGKKITLECSQTMGHDKMYWYQQDPGMELHLIHYSYGVNSTEKGDLSSESTVSRIRTEHFPLTLESARPSHTSQYLCASSEYFVGEAFFGQGTRLTVV.

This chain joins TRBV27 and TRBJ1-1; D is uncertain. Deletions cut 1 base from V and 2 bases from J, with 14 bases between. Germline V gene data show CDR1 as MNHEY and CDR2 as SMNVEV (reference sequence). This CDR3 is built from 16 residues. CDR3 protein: CASSLLPGQVNTEAFF. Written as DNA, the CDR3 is TGTGCCAGCAGTTTATTACCTGGCCAGGTTAACACTGAAGCTTTCTTT.

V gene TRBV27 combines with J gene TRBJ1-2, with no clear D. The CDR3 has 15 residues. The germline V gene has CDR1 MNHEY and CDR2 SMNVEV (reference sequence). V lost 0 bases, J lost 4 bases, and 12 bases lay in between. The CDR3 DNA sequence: TGTGCCAGCAGTTTATCGGGAGGGTTGGGCTATGGCTACACCTTC. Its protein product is CASSLSGGLGYGYTF.

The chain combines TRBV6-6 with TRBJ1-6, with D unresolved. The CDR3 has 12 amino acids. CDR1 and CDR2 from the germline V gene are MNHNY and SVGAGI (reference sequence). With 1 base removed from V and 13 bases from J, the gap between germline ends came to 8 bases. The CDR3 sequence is CASSYFDSPLHF. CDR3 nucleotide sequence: TGTGCCAGCAGTTACTTTGACTCCCCCCTCCACTTT.

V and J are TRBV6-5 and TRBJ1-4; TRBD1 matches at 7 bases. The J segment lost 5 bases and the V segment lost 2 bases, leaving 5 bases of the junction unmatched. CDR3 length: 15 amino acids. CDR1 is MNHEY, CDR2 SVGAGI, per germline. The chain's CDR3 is CASSYVDRKNEKLFF. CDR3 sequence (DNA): TGTGCCAGCAGTTACGTGGACAGGAAGAATGAAAAACTGTTTTTT.

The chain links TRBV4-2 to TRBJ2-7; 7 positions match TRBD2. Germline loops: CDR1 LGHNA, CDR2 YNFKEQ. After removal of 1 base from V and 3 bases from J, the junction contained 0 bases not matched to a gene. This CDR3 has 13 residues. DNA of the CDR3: TGTGCCAGCAGCCAAGGGGACTACTACGAGCAGTACTTC. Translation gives CASSQGDYYEQYF.